Below are 25 T cell receptor beta chains sequenced from a single sample in a study of shared clonotypes between healthy human individuals. Sequencing used immunoSEQ multiplex PCR; TCRdb keeps in-frame clones, though not all of them. Of about 560,000 clones listed, around three quarters are singletons. Sample: PBMCs. The receptors stem from a woman in her forties in good health. Some clones in this sample may be carry-over from other donors' samples.

The rearrangement joins TRBV18 to TRBJ2-5; 7 bases are shared with TRBD2. Losses at the gene ends were 0 bases for V and 3 bases for J; bases not matched to a gene: 4. CDR3 length: 15 residues. Per the germline V gene, CDR1 is KGHSH and CDR2 is LQKENI. The CDR3 sequence: CASSPPGLNKETQYF. The CDR3 coding sequence is TGTGCCAGCTCACCACCGGGACTAAACAAAGAGACCCAGTACTTC. Variable domain in full (rest from reference TRBV18 and TRBJ2-5): NAGVMQNPRHLVRRRGQEARLRCSPMKGHSHVYWYRQLPEEGLKFMVYLQKENIIDESGMPKERFSAEFPKEGPSILRIQQVVRGDSAAYFCASSPPGLNKETQYFGPGTRLLVL.

The chain couples TRBV7-9 to TRBJ1-3; a weak D match, TRBD1 (5 bases). The CDR3 spans 15 residues. V shed 3 bases and J shed 2 bases, with 11 bases lying between them. The germline CDR1 and CDR2 sequences are SEHNR and FQNEAQ (reference sequence). CDR3: CASSFSGGAGNTIYF. CDR3 in DNA: TGTGCCAGCAGCTTTAGCGGGGGAGCTGGAAACACCATATATTTT.

Of note for this clone: A far more abundant clone sits one base away, making this likely a read error. The sample contains more than one DNA sequence encoding this CDR3. This chain joins TRBV9 and TRBJ2-3, with D perhaps matching TRBD2 (5 bases). This CDR3 contains 15 residues. Trimming removed 3 bases from V and 3 bases from J, with 14 bases in between. Per the germline V gene, CDR1 is SGDLS and CDR2 is YYNGEE. CDR3 protein: CASSALEGPTDTQYF. The CDR3 DNA reads TGTGCCAGCAGCGCATTAGAGGGCCCGACAGATACGCAGTATTTT.

The genes are TRBV10-3 and TRBJ2-1; D not certain. Germline V lookup: CDR1 ENHRY, CDR2 SYGVKD. This CDR3 is built from 14 residues. The V and J ends lost 7 bases and 7 bases respectively, with 17 bases between them. This chain's CDR3 is CAIKLAGPNNEQFF. CDR3 DNA sequence: TGTGCCATCAAATTGGCTGGACCTAATAATGAGCAGTTCTTC.

The gene calls are TRBV6-6 and TRBJ2-7; 8 bases align to TRBD2. J lost 5 bases, V lost 7 bases, and 10 bases had no gene match. Germline V gene lookup returns CDR1 MNHNY and CDR2 SVGAGI (reference sequence). CDR3 length equals 14 residues. CDR3 residues: CASTLVAGIHEQYF. CDR3 DNA sequence: TGTGCCAGCACCCTGGTAGCGGGAATCCACGAGCAGTACTTC.

This rearrangement joins TRBV11-2 to TRBJ2-7; 8 nucleotides line up with TRBD2. The V and J ends lost 6 bases and 2 bases, in that order; junction bases with no gene match: 12. There are 16 residues in the CDR3. From germline, CDR1 is SGHAT and CDR2 FQNNGV. The CDR3 reads CASSWGSGSTPYEQYF. As DNA, the CDR3 is TGTGCCAGCAGTTGGGGGAGCGGGAGTACTCCCTACGAGCAGTACTTC.

This clone was seen a few times. The chain is built from TRBV7-2 and TRBJ2-3; 7 nucleotides agree with TRBD2. Germline-derived CDR1 and CDR2 are SGHTA and FQGNSA. The CDR3 runs to 15 residues. The trim removed 5 bases at V and 5 bases at J, leaving 10 bases unmatched. Written as DNA, the CDR3 is TGTGCCAGCAGCCCCCAAAGCGGGAAGTTAGATACGCAGTATTTT. Encoded protein: CASSPQSGKLDTQYF.

The V gene is TRBV28, the J gene TRBJ2-7, with TRBD1 matching 8 bases. The ends lost 6 bases at V and 4 bases at J; junction bases unmatched: 8. Germline-derived CDR1 and CDR2 are MDHEN and SYDVKM. The CDR3 is made up of 14 amino acids. The CDR3 nucleotides are TGTGCCAGCAGGACGGACAGGGAAGTATACGAGCAGTACTTC. Translated, it gives CASRTDREVYEQYF.

This clone was seen a single time. V is TRBV28 and J is TRBJ2-7; unclear D gene. CDR3 length equals 12 residues. The germline V gene encodes CDR1 MDHEN and CDR2 SYDVKM. Trimming removed 6 bases at V and 3 bases at J, with 9 bases between. CDR3 coding DNA: TGTGCCAGCAGCCTTGTTGGCTACGAGCAGTACTTC. Residues: CASSLVGYEQYF.

This clone appeared a few times. The V gene is TRBV29-1, the J gene TRBJ2-5, with 10 positions matching TRBD1. Germline CDR1 reads SQVTM; CDR2 reads ANQGSEA. The J segment lost 5 bases and the V segment lost 4 bases, leaving 4 bases of the junction unmatched. There are 13 residues in the CDR3. CDR3 sequence reads: CSVAGTGAETQYF. In DNA, the CDR3 is TGCAGCGTTGCCGGGACAGGGGCCGAGACCCAGTACTTC.

Concerning this clone: No conserved phenylalanine or tryptophan is present at the end of the CDR3, so a read error is the likely explanation. The chain has TRBV2 and TRBJ2-7, with 7 bases lining up with TRBD2. Germline V gene sequence: CDR1 SNHLY, CDR2 FYNNEI. The V gene end was trimmed by 7 bases and the J gene end by 3 bases; junction bases not matched to a gene: 0. CDR3 size: 11 residues. The CDR3 loop is CASKRDYEQYS. In DNA form, the CDR3 reads TGTGCCAGCAAGCGGGACTACGAGCAGTACTCC.

The chain couples TRBV6-5 to TRBJ2-5, with D unresolved. The DNA matches TRBJ2-7 better at its end, which makes the J call doubtful. The CDR3 has 12 residues. The germline CDR1 and CDR2 sequences are MNHEY and SVGAGI. CDR3 DNA: TGTGCCCGCGCGCTAGGTATGTACGAGCAGTACTTC. Amino acid sequence: CARALGMYEQYF.

In its sample, this clone was seen a few times. The genes are TRBV13 and TRBJ2-7; 7 bases line up with TRBD1. Germline V gene data show CDR1 as PRHDT and CDR2 as FYEKMQ (reference sequence). With V trimmed by 1 base and J by 4 bases, 7 bases remained unmatched. The CDR3 loop spans 15 amino acids. Here the CDR3 reads CASSLATGQQYEQYF. In nucleotides, the CDR3 is TGTGCCAGCAGCTTAGCTACGGGACAGCAATACGAGCAGTACTTC. The variable domain in full, completed from reference TRBV13 and TRBJ2-7, reads AAGVIQSPRHLIKEKRETATLKCYPIPRHDTVYWYQQGPGQDPQFLISFYEKMQSDKGSIPDRFSAQQFSDYHSELNMSSLELGDSALYFCASSLATGQQYEQYFGPGTRLTVT.

A single count supports this clone. The chain recombines TRBV5-1 with TRBJ2-2; TRBD2 matches at 8 bases. Germline CDR1 is SGHRS and CDR2 is YFSETQ. The CDR3 sequence is 14 residues long. V was clipped by 5 bases and J by 6 bases; unmatched bases: 6. The CDR3: CASRGTSLAGELFF. CDR3 nucleotides: TGCGCCAGCAGGGGGACTAGTCTGGCCGGGGAGCTGTTTTTT.

The chain couples TRBV6-1 to TRBJ1-4; TRBD1 aligns across 9 bases. Germline trimming cut 8 bases from V and 7 bases from J; bases unmatched to any gene: 5. The CDR3 loop spans 13 amino acids. The V gene's germline CDR1 is MNHNS and CDR2 SASEGT. The CDR3, as DNA: TGTGCCAGCCAGACAGGGGGAGGTGAAAAACTGTTTTTT. Translating gives CASQTGGGEKLFF.

In the case of this clone: The identical CDR3 is also encoded by other nucleotide sequences in the sample. This chain connects TRBV29-1 to TRBJ2-1; 7 bases are shared with TRBD1. Germline CDR1 reads SQVTM; CDR2 reads ANQGSEA. The CDR3 is made up of 12 amino acids. The trim removed 4 bases at V and 4 bases at J, leaving 1 base unmatched. The CDR3 spells CSVGQGYNEQFF. The CDR3 DNA sequence: TGCAGCGTTGGACAGGGTTACAATGAGCAGTTCTTC.

This chain joins TRBV5-4 and TRBJ2-3; 7 bases are a match to TRBD2. The V gene end was trimmed by 2 bases and the J gene end by 2 bases; junction bases not matched to a gene: 5. The CDR3 consists of 15 residues. Germline-derived CDR1 and CDR2 are SGHNT and YYREEE (reference sequence). CDR3 in amino acids: CASSLAGTFTDTQYF. The DNA for the CDR3 is TGTGCCAGCAGCTTAGCGGGAACCTTCACAGATACGCAGTATTTT.

The rearrangement joins TRBV2 to TRBJ1-3; no firm D call. The CDR3 spans 15 residues. Per germline, CDR1 SNHLY and CDR2 FYNNEI. Trimming took 6 bases from V and 0 from J, leaving 12 bases between them. CDR3 bases: TGTGCCAGCAGCAGTGGACTTCTCTCTGGAAACACCATATATTTT. This gives the protein CASSSGLLSGNTIYF.

The chain uses TRBV19 and TRBJ2-5, with D unresolved. Germline V gene sequence: CDR1 LNHDA, CDR2 SQIVND (reference sequence). This CDR3 contains 13 residues. V lost 6 bases and J 4 bases, leaving 12 bases between the germline ends. DNA of the CDR3: TGTGCCAGTAGGGGGATTGGTCGAGAGACCCAGTACTTC. This encodes CASRGIGRETQYF. The full variable domain, completed using reference TRBV19 and TRBJ2-5, is DGGITQSPKYLFRKEGQNVTLSCEQNLNHDAMYWYRQDPGQGLRLIYYSQIVNDFQKGDIAEGYSVSREKKESFPLTVTSAQKNPTAFYLCASRGIGRETQYFGPGTRLLVL.

This chain joins TRBV19 and TRBJ2-5; D might be TRBD2 (5 bases). Germline V gene lookup returns CDR1 LNHDA and CDR2 SQIVND (reference sequence). This CDR3 spans 15 amino acids. V lost 8 bases to trimming and J lost 7 bases, with 23 bases between them. CDR3 loop: CASREGVPRSGTQYF. The CDR3 DNA reads TGTGCCAGTCGAGAGGGAGTCCCCCGATCAGGGACCCAGTACTTC.

This clone was detected only a few times. V is TRBV19 and J is TRBJ2-3, with D perhaps TRBD2 (5 bases). V was cut by 3 bases and J by 5 bases, with 15 bases left in between. Germline CDR1 and CDR2: LNHDA and SQIVND (reference sequence). The CDR3 length is 15 residues. The CDR3 region has the DNA TGTGCCAGTAGTATCAGTGGGAGTCGTGGAGATACGCAGTATTTT. It specifies CASSISGSRGDTQYF.

This clone was counted between two and nine times. The chain recombines TRBV9 with TRBJ1-5; D is unclear. Germline V gene data show CDR1 as SGDLS and CDR2 as YYNGEE. V lost 3 bases and J 3 bases, leaving 10 bases between the germline ends. This CDR3 has 14 amino acids. CDR3 nucleotides: TGTGCCAGCAGCGCGGGCCCAATCAATCAGCCCCAGCATTTT. Its translation: CASSAGPINQPQHF.

With regard to this clone: This likely reflects a read error, since a far larger clone is one base away. The chain uses TRBV4-2 and TRBJ1-1, with unresolved D. From germline, CDR1 is LGHNA and CDR2 YNFKEQ. This CDR3 comprises 15 residues. DNA for the CDR3: TGTGCCAGCAGCCAGACGACTTTAACGAACACTGAAGCTTCCTTT. The encoded protein is CASSQTTLTNTEASF.

The rearrangement uses TRBV11-2 and TRBJ2-5; D is perhaps TRBD2 (6 bases). The V end was cut by 2 bases, the J end by 4 bases, with 14 bases between. CDR1 is SGHAT, CDR2 FQNNGV, per germline. The CDR3 sequence is 15 residues long. In DNA, the CDR3 is TGTGCCAGCAGCTTAACCCGGGACTGGCCAGAGACCCAGTACTTC. It is translated as CASSLTRDWPETQYF. The full variable domain, rest sourced from reference TRBV11-2 and TRBJ2-5, is EAGVAQSPRYKIIEKRQSVAFWCNPISGHATLYWYQQILGQGPKLLIQFQNNGVVDDSQLPKDRFSAERLKGVDSTLKIQPAKLEDSAVYLCASSLTRDWPETQYFGPGTRLLVL.

CDR3 amino acids: CASSIGPYNEQFF. The CDR3 DNA sequence: TGTGCCAGCAGCATTGGACCCTACAATGAGCAGTTCTTC. The V and J genes are TRBV5-6 and TRBJ2-1; D not certain. CDR1 is SGHDT, CDR2 YYEEEE, per germline. The CDR3 is 13 residues long. V was cut by 4 bases and J by 2 bases, with 7 bases left in between.